The 14 T cell receptor beta chains below were found in one sample sequenced in a study of T-cell reconstitution after alpha-beta-depleted transplantation in children (dated by TCRdb to 2016 to 2017). The sample's treatment or condition, from its label and the paper: allogeneic hematopoietic cell transplantation with graft depleted of TCRalphabeta T cells and CD19 B cells. The library was generated by PCR. Sequencing used an Illumina HiSeq 2500. TCR libraries were prepared with molecular barcoding, using unique molecular identifiers to normalize TCRbeta repertoire quantification. TCRdb handled the public reads itself, with Q25 trimming in fastp and clone calling in MiXCR, and kept productive beta chains. Rows merge per CDR3 protein into single entries with the most common DNA and genes. The sample data list about 340,000 distinct CDR3 sequences, and about 16% of these were observed just once. Roughly 40% of the sample comes from the top ten.

The material was PBMCs, mostly from graft donor cells, obtained 360 days after TCRalphabeta/CD19-depleted stem cell transplant. Receptors were obtained from a male patient between 2 and 15 years old who had a stem cell transplant for acute lymphoblastic leukemia, so the T cells may come from the graft donor.

This clonotype was picked up many times. The V and J genes are TRBV7-6 and TRBJ2-5; unclear D gene. Germline V lookup: CDR1 SGHVS, CDR2 FNYEAQ. V shed 6 bases and J shed 4 bases, with 12 bases lying between them. The CDR3 covers 13 residues. CDR3 sequence: CASRDKGRETQYF. CDR3 DNA: TGTGCCAGCAGGGATAAGGGCCGAGAGACCCAGTACTTC.

This clonotype turned up a few times. The chain recombines TRBV7-8 with TRBJ1-4; possibly TRBD1 for D (5 bases). Trimming left V 2 bases short and J 4 bases short, with 14 bases between. Germline V CDR1 and CDR2: SGHVS, FQNEAQ. This CDR3 is 16 amino acids long. CDR3 sequence reads: CASSLHRDGGNEKLFF. The CDR3 DNA reads TGTGCCAGCAGCTTACATCGGGATGGGGGTAATGAAAAACTGTTTTTT.

This clonotype was observed a single time. The V and J genes are TRBV20-1 and TRBJ2-1, with 11 bases identical to TRBD2. There are 24 residues in the CDR3. The J segment lost 4 bases and the V segment lost 2 bases, leaving 31 bases of the junction unmatched. Germline V gene sequence: CDR1 DFQATT, CDR2 SNEGSKA (reference sequence). The CDR3 nucleotides read TGCAGTGCTAGACCGCGAGCGACCCACCCAGGGCGAATGGGACTAGCGGAGTTTTACAATGAGCAGTTCTTC. It translates to CSARPRATHPGRMGLAEFYNEQFF.

The rearrangement joins TRBV12-3 or TRBV12-4 to TRBJ1-5, with no clear D. The CDR3 totals 14 residues. V was cut by 6 bases and J by 6 bases, with 15 bases left in between. CDR3: CASSRTAMSQPQHF. CDR3 in DNA: TGTGCCAGCAGCCGGACCGCGATGAGTCAGCCCCAGCATTTT.

This chain joins TRBV13 and TRBJ1-6; TRBD1 matches 7 bases. With 3 bases clipped from V and 6 bases from J, the junction kept 5 bases outside the gene matches. This CDR3 comprises 15 residues. Germline V gives CDR1 PRHDT, CDR2 FYEKMQ (reference sequence). The CDR3 nucleotides read TGTGCCAGCAGCTTGCACAGGGGTCTTAATTCACCCCTCCACTTT. Translating gives CASSLHRGLNSPLHF.

V usage is TRBV6-5 and J usage is TRBJ1-4; a weak D match, TRBD1 (6 bases). Per germline, CDR1 MNHEY and CDR2 SVGAGI. The ends were cut back, 4 bases at V and 4 bases at J, with 13 bases in the middle. The CDR3 covers 15 residues. In DNA, the CDR3 is TGTGCCAGCAGTTCGTACGGGGGCTTTAATGAAAAACTGTTTTTT. This encodes CASSSYGGFNEKLFF.

This clonotype was counted only a few times. This chain uses TRBV5-5 with TRBJ2-7; possible D gene TRBD1, 6 bases. This CDR3 comprises 15 residues. Between the trimmed V and J ends, which lost 3 bases and 1 base, there was a span of 14 bases. CDR1 is SGHKS and CDR2 is YYEKEE in the germline V gene (reference sequence). The CDR3 protein is CASSYLGHLSYEQYF. CDR3 nucleotide sequence: TGTGCCAGCAGCTACCTGGGACATCTGTCCTACGAGCAGTACTTC. Together with reference TRBV5-5 and TRBJ2-7, the CDR3 gives the full variable domain: DAGVTQSPTHLIKTRGQQVTLRCSPISGHKSVSWYQQVLGQGPQFIFQYYEKEERGRGNFPDRFSARQFPNYSSELNVNALLLGDSALYLCASSYLGHLSYEQYFGPGTRLTVT.

There are a few counts of this clonotype. The rearrangement links TRBV28 to TRBJ2-1; 11 bases match TRBD2. This CDR3 spans 15 amino acids. CDR1 and CDR2 from the germline V gene are MDHEN and SYDVKM. J was trimmed by 9 bases and V by 3 bases; bases with no gene match: 7. CDR3 coding DNA: TGTGCCAGCAGTTTCACTAGCGGGAGTTCCGGTGAGCAGTTCTTC. Protein sequence: CASSFTSGSSGEQFF. The whole variable domain, filled in from reference TRBV28 and TRBJ2-1, reads DVKVTQSSRYLVKRTGEKVFLECVQDMDHENMFWYRQDPGLGLRLIYFSYDVKMKEKGDIPEGYSVSREKKERFSLILESASTNQTSMYLCASSFTSGSSGEQFFGPGTRLTVL.

The CDR3 protein is CASSPGLLNYGYTF. The CDR3 DNA follows: TGTGCCAGCAGCCCCGGACTCCTTAACTATGGCTACACCTTC. The chain combines TRBV11-2 with TRBJ1-2; D call uncertain. Germline CDR1 is SGHAT and CDR2 is FQNNGV. This CDR3 region has 14 residues. V was pared by 5 bases and J by 1 base, with 11 bases between.

This clonotype was observed at least ten times. The chain couples TRBV11-2 to TRBJ2-7; D not certain. V was cut by 4 bases and J by 2 bases, with 9 bases left in between. This CDR3 has 13 residues. Germline CDR1 and CDR2: SGHAT and FQNNGV. CDR3 region: CASSSLVTYEQYF. CDR3 coding DNA: TGTGCCAGCAGCTCTCTAGTAACCTACGAGCAGTACTTC. The whole variable domain, filled in from reference TRBV11-2 and TRBJ2-7, reads EAGVAQSPRYKIIEKRQSVAFWCNPISGHATLYWYQQILGQGPKLLIQFQNNGVVDDSQLPKDRFSAERLKGVDSTLKIQPAKLEDSAVYLCASSSLVTYEQYFGPGTRLTVT.

This clonotype was observed many times. The rearrangement links TRBV7-6 to TRBJ2-2, with no clear D. CDR1 and CDR2 from the germline V gene are SGHVS and FNYEAQ. The length of the CDR3 is 15 residues. V shed 1 base and J shed 4 bases, with 10 bases lying between them. CDR3 protein: CASSLDTDATGELFF. The CDR3 nucleotides read TGTGCCAGCAGCTTAGATACAGATGCCACCGGGGAGCTGTTTTTT.

There are many counts of this clonotype. The genes are TRBV28 and TRBJ2-2, with a tentative D call TRBD1 (5 bases). CDR3 size: 14 residues. Trimming shortened V by 5 bases and J by 8 bases, and 15 bases separated the two germline ends. CDR1 is MDHEN and CDR2 is SYDVKM in the germline V gene. The CDR3 bases are TGTGCCAGCAGTCCCCATGACAGATTTGGGGAGCTGTTTTTT. Its protein product is CASSPHDRFGELFF.

In its sample, this clonotype was seen many times. The chain couples TRBV7-9 to TRBJ2-1; D is perhaps TRBD2 (6 bases). The CDR3 is made up of 15 amino acids. V gave up 1 base and J gave up 7 bases, with 14 bases separating them. CDR1 is SEHNR, CDR2 FQNEAQ, per germline (reference sequence). The CDR3 DNA is TGTGCCAGCAGCTTAGTTAGCGGTTACGGGAATGAGCAGTTCTTC. Translating gives CASSLVSGYGNEQFF.

This clonotype was counted at least ten times. The genes are TRBV6-5 and TRBJ1-1; the match to TRBD1 covers 7 bases. Trimming cost V 2 bases and J 5 bases; bases outside gene matches: 5. Germline CDR1 MNHEY, CDR2 SVGAGI. The CDR3 sequence is 14 residues long. The CDR3 region is CASSYEGAGTEAFF. DNA for the CDR3: TGTGCCAGCAGTTACGAGGGGGCTGGGACTGAAGCTTTCTTT.